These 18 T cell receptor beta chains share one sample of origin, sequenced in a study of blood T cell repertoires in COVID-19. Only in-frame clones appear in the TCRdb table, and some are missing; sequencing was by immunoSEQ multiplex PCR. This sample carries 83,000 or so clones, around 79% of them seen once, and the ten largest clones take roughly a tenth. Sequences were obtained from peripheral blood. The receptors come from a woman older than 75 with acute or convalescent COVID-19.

The CDR3 reads CASSMITGLNAPQHF. CDR3 DNA: TGTGCCAGTAGTATGATAACAGGTCTAAATGCGCCCCAGCATTTT. The chain links TRBV19 to TRBJ1-5; weak D call: TRBD1 (5 bases). CDR1 and CDR2 (germline): LNHDA, SQIVND (reference sequence). The CDR3 consists of 15 residues. V gave up 3 bases and J gave up 9 bases, with 18 bases separating them.

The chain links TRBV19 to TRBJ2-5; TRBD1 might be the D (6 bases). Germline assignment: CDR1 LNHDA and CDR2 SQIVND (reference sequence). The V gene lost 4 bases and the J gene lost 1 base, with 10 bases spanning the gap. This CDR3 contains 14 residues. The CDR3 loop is CASSKRGFQETQYF. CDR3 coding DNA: TGTGCCAGTAGTAAAAGGGGGTTCCAAGAGACCCAGTACTTC.

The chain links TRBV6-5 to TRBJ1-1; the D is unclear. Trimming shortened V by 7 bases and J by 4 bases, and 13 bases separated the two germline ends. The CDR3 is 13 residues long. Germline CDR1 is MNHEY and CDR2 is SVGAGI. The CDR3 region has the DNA TGTGCCAGCACCTCTAGCTGGGGCACTGAAGCTTTCTTT. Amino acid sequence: CASTSSWGTEAFF.

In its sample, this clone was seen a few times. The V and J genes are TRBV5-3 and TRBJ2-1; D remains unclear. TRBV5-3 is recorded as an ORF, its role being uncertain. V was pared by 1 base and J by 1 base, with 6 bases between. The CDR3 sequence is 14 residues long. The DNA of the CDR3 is TGTGCCAGAAGCTTGAGCAGGTCCTACAATGAGCAGTTCTTC. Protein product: CARSLSRSYNEQFF.

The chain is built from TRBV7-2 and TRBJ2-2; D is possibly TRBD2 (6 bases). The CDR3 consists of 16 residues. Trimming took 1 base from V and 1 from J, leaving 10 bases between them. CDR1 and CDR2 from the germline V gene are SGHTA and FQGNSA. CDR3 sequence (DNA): TGTGCCAGCAGCTTAGTAGCGGCTAGGAACACCGGGGAGCTGTTTTTT. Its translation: CASSLVAARNTGELFF.

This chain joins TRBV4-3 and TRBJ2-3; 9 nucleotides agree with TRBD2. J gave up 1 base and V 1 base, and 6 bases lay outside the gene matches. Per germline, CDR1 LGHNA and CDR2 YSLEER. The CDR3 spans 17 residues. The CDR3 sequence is CASSQVIASGGTDTQYF. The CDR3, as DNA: TGCGCCAGCAGCCAAGTGATCGCTAGCGGGGGCACAGATACGCAGTATTTT.

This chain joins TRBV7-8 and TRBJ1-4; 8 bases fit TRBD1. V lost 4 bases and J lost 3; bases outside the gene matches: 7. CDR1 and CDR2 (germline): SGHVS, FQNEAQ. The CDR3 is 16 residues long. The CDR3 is CASSSVDRGPNEKLFF. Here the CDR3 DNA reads TGTGCCAGCAGCTCCGTAGACAGGGGACCTAATGAAAAACTGTTTTTT.

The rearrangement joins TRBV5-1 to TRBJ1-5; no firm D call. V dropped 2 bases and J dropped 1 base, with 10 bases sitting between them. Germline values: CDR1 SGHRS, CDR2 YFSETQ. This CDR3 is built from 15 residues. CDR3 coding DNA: TGCGCCAGCAGCTTCGAAGGGAGGAGCAATCAGCCCCAGCATTTT. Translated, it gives CASSFEGRSNQPQHF.

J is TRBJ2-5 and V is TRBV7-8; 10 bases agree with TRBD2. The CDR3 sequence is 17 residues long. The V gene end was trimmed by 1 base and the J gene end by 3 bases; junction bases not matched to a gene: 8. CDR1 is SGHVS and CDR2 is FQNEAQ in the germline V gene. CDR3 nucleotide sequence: TGTGCCAGCAGCTTAGTACACACTAGCGGGGAAAAAGAGACCCAGTACTTC. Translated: CASSLVHTSGEKETQYF.

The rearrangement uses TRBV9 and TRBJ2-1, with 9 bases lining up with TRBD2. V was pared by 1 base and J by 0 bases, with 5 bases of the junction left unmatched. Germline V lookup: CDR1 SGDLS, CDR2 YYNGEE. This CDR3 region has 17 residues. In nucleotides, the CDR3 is TGTGCCAGCAGCGTACGAGCGGGAGGAGGCTCCTACAATGAGCAGTTCTTC. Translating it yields CASSVRAGGGSYNEQFF.

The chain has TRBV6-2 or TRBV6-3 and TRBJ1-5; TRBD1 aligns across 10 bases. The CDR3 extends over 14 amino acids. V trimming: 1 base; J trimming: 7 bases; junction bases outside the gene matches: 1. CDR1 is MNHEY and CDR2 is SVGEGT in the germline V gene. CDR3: CASSYWTGGQPQHF. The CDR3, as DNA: TGTGCCAGCAGTTACTGGACAGGGGGACAGCCCCAGCATTTT.

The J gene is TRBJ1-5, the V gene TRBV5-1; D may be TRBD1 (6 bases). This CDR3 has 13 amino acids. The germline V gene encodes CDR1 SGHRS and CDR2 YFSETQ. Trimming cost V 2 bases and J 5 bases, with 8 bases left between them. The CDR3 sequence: CASSLGGDQPQHF. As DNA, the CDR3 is TGCGCCAGCAGCTTAGGGGGTGATCAGCCCCAGCATTTT.

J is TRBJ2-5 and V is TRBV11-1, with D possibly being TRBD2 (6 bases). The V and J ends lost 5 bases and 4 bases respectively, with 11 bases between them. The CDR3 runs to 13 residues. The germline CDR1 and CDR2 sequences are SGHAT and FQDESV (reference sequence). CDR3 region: CASSVGRGETQYF. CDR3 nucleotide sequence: TGTGCCAGCAGCGTAGGGCGGGGAGAGACCCAGTACTTC.

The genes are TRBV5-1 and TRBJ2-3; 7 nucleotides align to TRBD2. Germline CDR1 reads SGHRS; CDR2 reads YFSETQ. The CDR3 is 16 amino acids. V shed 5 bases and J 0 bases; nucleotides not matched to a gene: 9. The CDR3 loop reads CASRGGASRSTDTQYF. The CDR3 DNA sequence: TGCGCCAGCAGGGGAGGGGCTAGTCGGAGCACAGATACGCAGTATTTT.

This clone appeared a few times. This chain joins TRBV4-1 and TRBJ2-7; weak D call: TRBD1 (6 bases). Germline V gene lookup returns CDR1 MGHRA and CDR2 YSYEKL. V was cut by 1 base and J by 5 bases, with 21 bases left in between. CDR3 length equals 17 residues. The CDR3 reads CASSQAGKGTQAHEQYF. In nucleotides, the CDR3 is TGCGCCAGCAGCCAAGCTGGTAAAGGGACACAAGCCCACGAGCAGTACTTC.

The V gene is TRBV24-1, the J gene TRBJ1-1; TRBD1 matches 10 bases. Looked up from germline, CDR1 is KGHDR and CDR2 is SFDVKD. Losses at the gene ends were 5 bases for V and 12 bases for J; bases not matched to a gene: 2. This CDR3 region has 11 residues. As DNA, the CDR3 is TGTGCCACCAGTGGACAGGGGGCGACTTTCTTT. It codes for CATSGQGATFF.

The CDR3 DNA is TGTGCCATCAGTGGATTAGCGGGGGCGCCTACAGATACGCAGTATTTT. This codes for CAISGLAGAPTDTQYF. This chain uses TRBV10-3 with TRBJ2-3; the match to TRBD2 covers 9 bases. Germline CDR1 ENHRY, CDR2 SYGVKD. CDR3 length: 16 residues. After removal of 4 bases from V and 3 bases from J, the junction contained 8 bases not matched to a gene.

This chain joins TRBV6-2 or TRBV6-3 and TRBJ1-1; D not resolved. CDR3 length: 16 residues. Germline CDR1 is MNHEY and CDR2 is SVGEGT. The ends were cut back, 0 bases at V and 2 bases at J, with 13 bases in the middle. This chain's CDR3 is CASSYSIAGLNTEAFF. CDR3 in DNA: TGTGCCAGCAGTTACTCGATAGCAGGACTCAACACTGAAGCTTTCTTT.